This T cell receptor beta chain came from a study of PD-L1 blockade in urothelial cancer. Study details: Men with urothelial cancer arising in the bladder made up most of the roughly 30 patients. At 6 weeks and at 3 weeks (second dose) after treatment start, blood was analyzed.

Templates that were synthetic TCR analogs were spiked into each PCR. The protocol was immunoSEQ multiplex PCR, while the TCRdb copy is restricted to in-frame clones and leaves out a portion. The sample has roughly 50,000 clones, less than 90% seen once. As to time point: pretreatment peripheral blood. CDR1 is LNHNV and CDR2 is YYDKDF in the germline V gene (reference sequence). The CDR3 runs to 15 residues. V gave up 5 bases and J gave up 1 base, with 14 bases separating them. This receptor was obtained from a man aged 65 to 79 with urothelial cancer. The V gene is TRBV15, the J gene TRBJ1-1; D may be TRBD1 (5 bases). Specimen: PBMCs, collected around atezolizumab (anti-PD-L1) treatment. For the CDR3, the DNA is TGTGCCACCAGCTCCCGGGACGGGGGGAACACTGAAGCTTTCTTT. It encodes CATSSRDGGNTEAFF.